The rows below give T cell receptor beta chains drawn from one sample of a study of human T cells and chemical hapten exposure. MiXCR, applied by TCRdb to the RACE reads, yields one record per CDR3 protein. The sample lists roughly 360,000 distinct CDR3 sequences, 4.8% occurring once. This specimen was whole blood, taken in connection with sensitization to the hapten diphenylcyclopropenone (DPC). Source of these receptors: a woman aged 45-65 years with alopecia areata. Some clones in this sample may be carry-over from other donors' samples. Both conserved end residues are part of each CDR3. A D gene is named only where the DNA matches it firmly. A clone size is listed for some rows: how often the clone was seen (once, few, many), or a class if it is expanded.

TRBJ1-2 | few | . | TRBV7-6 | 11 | CASGEGNGYTF | TGTGCCAGCGGCGAGGGGAATGGCTACACCTTC
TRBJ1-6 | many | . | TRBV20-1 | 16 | CSARDSQSTGNSPLHF | TGCAGTGCTAGAGATTCGCAGTCCACGGGTAATTCACCCCTCCACTTT
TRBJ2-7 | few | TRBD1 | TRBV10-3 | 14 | CAYADRDVSYEQYF | TGTGCCTACGCGGACAGGGATGTCTCCTACGAGCAGTACTTC
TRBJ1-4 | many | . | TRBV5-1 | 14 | CASSLEGANEKLFF | TGCGCCAGCAGCTTGGAGGGGGCTAATGAAAAACTGTTTTTT
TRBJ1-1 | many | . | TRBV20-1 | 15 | CSARADGDPNTEAFF | TGCAGTGCTAGAGCCGATGGGGACCCGAACACTGAAGCTTTCTTT
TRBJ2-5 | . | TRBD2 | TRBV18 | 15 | CASSPLAAGGETQYF | TGTGCCAGCTCACCCCTCGCAGCGGGAGGAGAGACCCAGTACTTC
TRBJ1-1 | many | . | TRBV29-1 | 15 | CSVEGGLGRGAEAFF | TGCAGCGTTGAGGGGGGACTCGGAAGAGGAGCTGAAGCTTTCTTT
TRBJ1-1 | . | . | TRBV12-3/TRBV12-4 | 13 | CASSPAARTEAFF | TGTGCCAGCAGCCCGGCAGCGCGGACTGAAGCTTTCTTT
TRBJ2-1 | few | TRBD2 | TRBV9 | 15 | CASSVAAGGQVEQFF | TGTGCCAGCAGCGTAGCGGCGGGAGGACAAGTTGAGCAGTTCTTC
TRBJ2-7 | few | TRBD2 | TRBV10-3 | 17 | CAISESGLAGARNEQYF | TGTGCCATCAGTGAGTCCGGACTAGCCGGTGCCCGTAACGAGCAGTACTTC
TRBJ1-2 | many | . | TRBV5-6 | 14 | CASSLGTLDYGYTF | TGTGCCAGCAGCTTGGGGACACTCGACTATGGCTACACCTTC
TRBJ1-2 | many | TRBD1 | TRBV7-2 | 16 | CASSFATGSFNYGYTF | TGTGCCAGCAGCTTCGCGACAGGGTCCTTTAATTATGGCTACACCTTC
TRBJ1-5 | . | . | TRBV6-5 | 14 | CASSYGGGDQPQHF | TGTGCCAGCAGTTACGGGGGAGGGGATCAGCCCCAGCATTTT
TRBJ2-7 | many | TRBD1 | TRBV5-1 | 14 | CASSLEEGAHEQYF | TGCGCCAGCAGCTTGGAAGAGGGGGCCCACGAGCAGTACTTC
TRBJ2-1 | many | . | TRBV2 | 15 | CASSDVLGGGIEQFF | TGTGCCAGCAGTGACGTCTTGGGCGGGGGCATTGAGCAGTTCTTC
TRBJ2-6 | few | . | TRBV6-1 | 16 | CASSVQGNSGANVLTF | TGTGCCAGCAGTGTTCAGGGAAACTCTGGGGCCAACGTCCTGACTTTC
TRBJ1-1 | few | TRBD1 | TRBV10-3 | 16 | CAISEQGGSRHTEAFF | TGTGCCATCAGTGAACAGGGGGGATCACGTCACACTGAAGCTTTCTTT
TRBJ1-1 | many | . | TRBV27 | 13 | CASSSGLNTEAFF | TGTGCCAGCAGTAGCGGGTTGAACACTGAAGCTTTCTTT
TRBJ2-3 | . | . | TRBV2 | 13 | CASGVPWTDTQYF | TGTGCCAGCGGGGTACCGTGGACAGATACGCAGTATTTT
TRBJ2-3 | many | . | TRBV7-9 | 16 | CASGSLARRGTDTQYF | TGTGCCAGCGGTAGTCTAGCGAGGCGGGGCACAGATACGCAGTATTTT
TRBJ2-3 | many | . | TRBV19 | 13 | CASASLPTDTQYF | TGTGCCAGCGCATCACTACCGACAGATACGCAGTATTTT
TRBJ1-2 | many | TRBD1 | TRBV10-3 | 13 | CAISVGQGGGYTF | TGTGCCATCAGTGTCGGACAGGGTGGAGGCTACACCTTC
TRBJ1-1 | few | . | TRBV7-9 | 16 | CASSLDPGAASTEAFF | TGTGCCAGCAGCTTAGACCCAGGGGCAGCTAGCACTGAAGCTTTCTTT
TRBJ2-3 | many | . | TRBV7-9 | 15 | CASSMGEGLGDTQYF | TGTGCCAGCAGCATGGGGGAAGGGCTCGGAGATACGCAGTATTTT
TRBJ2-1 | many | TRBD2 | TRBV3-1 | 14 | CASRLAGDYNEQFF | TGTGCCAGCAGACTAGCGGGGGACTACAATGAGCAGTTCTTC
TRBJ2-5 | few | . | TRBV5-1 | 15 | CASSLEGWVQETQYF | TGCGCCAGCAGCTTGGAAGGTTGGGTTCAAGAGACCCAGTACTTC
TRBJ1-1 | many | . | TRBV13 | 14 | CASSSTGKNTEAFF | TGTGCCAGCAGCTCGACGGGAAAAAACACTGAAGCTTTCTTT
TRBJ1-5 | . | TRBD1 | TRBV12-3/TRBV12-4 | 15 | CASSLGTGSNQPQHF | TGTGCCAGCAGTTTAGGGACAGGCAGCAATCAGCCCCAGCATTTT
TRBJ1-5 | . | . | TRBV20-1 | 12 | CSAGTAGQPQHF | TGCAGTGCAGGGACGGCGGGGCAGCCCCAGCATTTT
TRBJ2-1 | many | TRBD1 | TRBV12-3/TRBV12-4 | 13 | CASSAMGQGEQFF | TGTGCCAGCAGTGCTATGGGACAGGGTGAGCAGTTCTTC
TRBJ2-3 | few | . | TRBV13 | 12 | CASSFYENTQYF | TGTGCCAGCAGCTTTTACGAAAATACGCAGTATTTT
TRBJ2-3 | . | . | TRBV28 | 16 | CASSEMRGASTDTQYF | TGTGCCAGCAGTGAAATGAGGGGTGCTAGCACAGATACGCAGTATTTT
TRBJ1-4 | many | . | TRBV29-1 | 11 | CSGRHNEKLFF | TGCAGCGGTAGACATAATGAAAAACTGTTTTTT
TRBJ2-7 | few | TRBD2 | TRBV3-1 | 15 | CASSQAGGGSYEQYF | TGTGCCAGCAGCCAAGCTGGGGGGGGCTCCTACGAGCAGTACTTC
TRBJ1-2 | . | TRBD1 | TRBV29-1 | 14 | CSVVDGTGKAGYTF | TGCAGCGTTGTAGACGGGACAGGGAAAGCTGGCTACACCTTC
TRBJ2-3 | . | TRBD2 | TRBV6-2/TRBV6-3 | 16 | CASSYPGLAGADTQYF | TGTGCCAGCAGTTACCCGGGACTAGCGGGAGCAGATACGCAGTATTTT
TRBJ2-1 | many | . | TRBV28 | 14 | CASSSGTLYNEQFF | TGTGCCAGCAGTTCAGGGACACTCTACAATGAGCAGTTCTTC
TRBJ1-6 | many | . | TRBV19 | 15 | CASSTDRGLDSPLHF | TGTGCCAGTAGTACAGATCGGGGGCTGGATTCACCCCTCCACTTT
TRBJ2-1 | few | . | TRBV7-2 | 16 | CASSVTTRHAGTGDFF | TGTGCCAGCAGCGTGACCACACGACACGCGGGTACTGGGGACTTCTTC
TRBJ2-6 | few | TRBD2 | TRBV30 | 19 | CAWSVLAGGRPSGANVLTF | TGTGCCTGGAGTGTACTAGCGGGAGGCCGCCCCTCTGGGGCCAACGTCCTGACTTTC
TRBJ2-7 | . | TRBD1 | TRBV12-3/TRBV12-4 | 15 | CASSPSRDRSYEQYF | TGTGCCAGCAGTCCCTCTCGGGACAGGTCCTACGAGCAGTACTTC
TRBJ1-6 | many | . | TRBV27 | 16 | CASSPPGKVYNSPLHF | TGTGCCAGCAGCCCGCCAGGGAAGGTCTATAATTCACCCCTCCACTTT
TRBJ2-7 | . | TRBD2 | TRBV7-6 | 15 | CASSLRLAGDNEQYF | TGTGCCAGCAGCTTAAGGCTAGCGGGGGATAACGAGCAGTACTTC
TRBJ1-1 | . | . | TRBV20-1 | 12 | CTTSGGSTEAFF | TGCACCACCTCAGGAGGGTCCACTGAAGCTTTCTTT
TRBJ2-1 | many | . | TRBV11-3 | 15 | CASSSTLTSYNEQFF | TGTGCCAGCAGCTCGACTCTCACGTCCTACAATGAGCAGTTCTTC
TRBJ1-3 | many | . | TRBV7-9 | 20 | CASSPSPRRFDMRSGNTIYF | TGTGCCAGCAGCCCCTCCCCAAGGCGATTCGATATGAGGTCTGGAAACACCATATATTTT
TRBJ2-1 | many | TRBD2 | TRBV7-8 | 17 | CASRPGLASQNYNEQFF | TGTGCCAGCAGGCCCGGACTAGCGAGTCAAAATTACAATGAGCAGTTCTTC
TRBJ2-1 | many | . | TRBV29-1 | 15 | CSVEGVSSSYNEQFF | TGCAGCGTTGAAGGGGTGTCAAGCTCCTACAATGAGCAGTTCTTC
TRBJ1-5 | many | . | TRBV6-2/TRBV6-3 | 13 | CASTSDRIQPQHF | TGTGCCAGCACATCTGACAGGATCCAGCCCCAGCATTTT
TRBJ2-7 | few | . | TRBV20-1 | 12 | CSASEKEYEQYF | TGCAGTGCTAGTGAGAAAGAATACGAGCAGTACTTC
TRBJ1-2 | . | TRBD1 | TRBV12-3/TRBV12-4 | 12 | CASSITGAGCTF | TGTGCCAGCAGCATTACAGGGGCAGGCTGCACCTTC
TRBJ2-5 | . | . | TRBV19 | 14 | CASANRDGGETQYF | TGTGCCAGTGCGAACCGGGACGGAGGGGAGACCCAGTACTTC
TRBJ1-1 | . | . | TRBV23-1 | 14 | CASSRALVRTEAFF | TGCGCCAGCAGTCGGGCCTTAGTTAGAACTGAAGCTTTCTTT
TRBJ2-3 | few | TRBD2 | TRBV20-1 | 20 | CSARWKMGTSGRHSTDTQYF | TGCAGTGCTAGATGGAAGATGGGGACTAGCGGGAGGCATAGCACAGATACGCAGTATTTT